The rows below give T cell receptor beta chains drawn from one sample of a study of beta chain features in type 1 diabetes. Only in-frame clones appear in the TCRdb table, and some are missing; sequencing was by immunoSEQ multiplex PCR. The sample has fewer than 650,000 clones, 15% seen once. Sequenced: naive CD4+ T cells from blood. These receptors were obtained from a man aged 18 to 29 in good health. Both conserved end residues are part of each CDR3. D genes are given only for firm matches.

D,V,CDR3
TRBD1,TRBV15,CATSRAPRFGTGGVYEQYF
TRBD1,TRBV30,CAWSVVRTGLLTGELFF
.,TRBV9,CASSGGIISGELFF
TRBD1,TRBV9,CASSAGGQGGPQHF
.,TRBV29-1,CSIEGTLQDTQYF
TRBD2,TRBV18,CASSPRLAGYTDTQYF
TRBD1,TRBV7-2,CASSLEAGGKNIQYF
.,TRBV5-1,CASRAEWNYGYTF
.,TRBV9,CASSVSVLNEKLFF
.,TRBV4-1,CASSQDHGSNQPQHF
.,TRBV29-1,CSVEGGGATGELFF
TRBD1,TRBV7-9,CASSGQGAKETQYF
.,TRBV5-1,CASSLVLASFPDTQYF
TRBD1,TRBV27,CASRSQGLGNQPQHF
TRBD2,TRBV10-3,CAISPTSVSTYNEQFF
.,TRBV4-1,CASSHPRGEGETQYF
.,TRBV7-2,CASSFGRGNTGELFF
.,TRBV6-1,CASSVGTSAYEQYF
.,TRBV28,CASSLQYNEQFF
TRBD1,TRBV30,CAWRTGQTNTGELFF
.,TRBV4-2,CASSQDGAGIYSNQPQHF
TRBD2,TRBV2,CASSVREGEQFF
.,TRBV10-3,CAISRAGPASGANVLTF
.,TRBV14,CASSQVGGQGTTEAFF
.,TRBV7-2,CASSRATGAGYEQYF
TRBD1,TRBV28,CASSGTDNQPQHF
.,TRBV4-3,CASSQEGGNQPQHF
TRBD1,TRBV4-3,CASSQDAGNRGNTEAFF
.,TRBV29-1,CSVDRSGYTF
TRBD2,TRBV9,CASSVRLAGVHEQYF
TRBD2,TRBV5-1,CASGLAGGSYEQYF
TRBD1,TRBV7-3,CASSARTGIGGELFF
.,TRBV13,CASSQIKDGEQYF
TRBD1,TRBV9,CASSVGGGGYNEQFF
.,TRBV9,CASSLSGTPLSGNTIYF
.,TRBV28,CASNSPFRYLRTEAFF
.,TRBV4-1,CASSQGGVRGRQETQYF
TRBD1,TRBV23-1,CASSPGTAAYEQYF
TRBD2,TRBV5-4,CASSPGTRGTDTQYF
.,TRBV7-6,CASSLVDPASSGYTF
.,TRBV9,CASSVDGRVEAFF
.,TRBV9,CASSVGIGISAYEQYF
.,TRBV9,CASSVTANLMNTEAFF
TRBD1,TRBV11-2,CASSFEGRGNYGYTF
.,TRBV9,CATSLGGTDTQYF
.,TRBV11-2,CASSQGWRGNTDTQYF
TRBD1,TRBV7-6,CASSLATGGPFFGYTF
.,TRBV2,CASSPGGKDTQYF
.,TRBV9,CASSVGGGGSYNEQFF